This T cell receptor (beta chain) appears in the sequencing data of a study of blood T cell repertoires in COVID-19. Study-wide context: The analysed material was cDNA or gDNA that came from T cells, B-cell-depleted T cells, or PBMCs.

Trimming at V came to 5 bases and at J to 6 bases, leaving 10 bases not matched to a gene. CDR1 and CDR2 (germline): SGHNT, YENEEA. This CDR3 has 15 amino acids. This clone was counted only a few times. Clones were sequenced by immunoSEQ multiplex PCR, and TCRdb holds only the in-frame ones, with some missing. This sample has roughly 120,000 clones, with under 95% found just once. Material for sequencing was peripheral blood. This receptor was obtained from a man between 45 and 60 years old with active COVID-19. The chain is built from TRBV11-3 and TRBJ2-7, with TRBD1 matching 10 bases. CDR3: CASSNPGQGFFEQYV. Here the CDR3 DNA reads TGTGCCAGCAGCAATCCGGGACAGGGGTTCTTCGAGCAGTACGTC.